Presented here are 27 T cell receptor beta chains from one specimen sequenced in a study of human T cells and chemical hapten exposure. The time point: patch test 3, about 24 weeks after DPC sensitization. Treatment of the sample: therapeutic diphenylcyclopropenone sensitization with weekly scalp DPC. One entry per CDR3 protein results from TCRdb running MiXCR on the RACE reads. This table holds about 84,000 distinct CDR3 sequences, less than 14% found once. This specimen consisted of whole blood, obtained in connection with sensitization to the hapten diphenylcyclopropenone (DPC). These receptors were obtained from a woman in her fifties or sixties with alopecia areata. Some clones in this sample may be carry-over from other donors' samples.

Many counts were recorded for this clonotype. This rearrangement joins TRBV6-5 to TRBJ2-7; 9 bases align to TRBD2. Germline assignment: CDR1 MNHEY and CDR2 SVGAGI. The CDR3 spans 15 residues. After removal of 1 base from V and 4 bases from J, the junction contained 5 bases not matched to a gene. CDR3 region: CASSYLGLASYEQYF. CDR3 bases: TGTGCCAGCAGTTACTTGGGACTAGCTTCTTACGAGCAGTACTTC.

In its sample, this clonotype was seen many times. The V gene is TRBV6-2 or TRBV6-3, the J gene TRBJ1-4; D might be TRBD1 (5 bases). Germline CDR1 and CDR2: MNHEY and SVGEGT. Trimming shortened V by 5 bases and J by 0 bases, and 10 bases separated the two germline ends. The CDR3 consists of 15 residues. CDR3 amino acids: CASSRGGATNEKLFF. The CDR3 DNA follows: TGTGCCAGCAGTCGTGGGGGTGCAACTAATGAAAAACTGTTTTTT.

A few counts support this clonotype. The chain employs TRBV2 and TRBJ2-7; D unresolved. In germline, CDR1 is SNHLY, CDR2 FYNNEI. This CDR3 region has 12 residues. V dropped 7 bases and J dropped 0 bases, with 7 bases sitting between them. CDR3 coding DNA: TGTGCCAGCACAGGCTCCTCCTACGAGCAGTACTTC. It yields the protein CASTGSSYEQYF.

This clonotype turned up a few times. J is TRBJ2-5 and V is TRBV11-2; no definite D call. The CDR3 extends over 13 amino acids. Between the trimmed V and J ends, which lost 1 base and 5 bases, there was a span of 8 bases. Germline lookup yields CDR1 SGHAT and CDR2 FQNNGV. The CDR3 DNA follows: TGTGCCAGCAGCTTAGGTCTCAGGGAGACCCAGTACTTC. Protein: CASSLGLRETQYF.

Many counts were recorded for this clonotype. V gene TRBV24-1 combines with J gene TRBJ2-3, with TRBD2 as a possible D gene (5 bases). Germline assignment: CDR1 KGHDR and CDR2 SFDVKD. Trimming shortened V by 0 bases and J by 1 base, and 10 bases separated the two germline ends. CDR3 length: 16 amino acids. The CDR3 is CATSDLTGWGTDTQYF. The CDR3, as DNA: TGTGCCACCAGTGATTTGACGGGATGGGGCACAGATACGCAGTATTTT.

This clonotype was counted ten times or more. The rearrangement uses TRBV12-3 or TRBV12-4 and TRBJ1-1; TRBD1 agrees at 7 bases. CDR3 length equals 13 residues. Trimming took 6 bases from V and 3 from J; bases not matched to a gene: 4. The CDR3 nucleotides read TGTGCCAGCAGATTACAGGGGTACACTGAAGCTTTCTTT. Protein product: CASRLQGYTEAFF.

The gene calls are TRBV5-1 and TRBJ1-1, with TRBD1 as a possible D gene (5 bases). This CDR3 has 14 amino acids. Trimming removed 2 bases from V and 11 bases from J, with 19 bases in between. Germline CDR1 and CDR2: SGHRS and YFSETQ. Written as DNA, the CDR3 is TGCGCCAGCAGCTTAGCGGGGCCCATGGAGGCTGCTTTCTTT. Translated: CASSLAGPMEAAFF.

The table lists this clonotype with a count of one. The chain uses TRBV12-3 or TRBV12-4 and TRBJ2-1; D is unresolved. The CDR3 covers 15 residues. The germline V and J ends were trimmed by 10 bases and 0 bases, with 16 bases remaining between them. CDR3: CATALTGRSYNEQFF. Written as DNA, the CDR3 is TGTGCCACCGCCTTGACTGGCCGCTCCTACAATGAGCAGTTCTTC.

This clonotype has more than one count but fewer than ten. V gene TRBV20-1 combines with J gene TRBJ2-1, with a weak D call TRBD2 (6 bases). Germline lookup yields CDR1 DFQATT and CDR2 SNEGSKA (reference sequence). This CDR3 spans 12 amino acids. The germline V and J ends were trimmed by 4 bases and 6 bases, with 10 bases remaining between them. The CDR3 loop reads CSATRTINEQFF. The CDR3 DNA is TGCAGTGCTACCCGGACTATCAATGAGCAGTTCTTC.

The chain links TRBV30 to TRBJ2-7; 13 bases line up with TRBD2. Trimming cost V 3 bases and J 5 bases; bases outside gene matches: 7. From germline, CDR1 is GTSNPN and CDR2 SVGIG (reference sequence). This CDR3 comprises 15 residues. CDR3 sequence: CAWRGLAGKIHEQYF. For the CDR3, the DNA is TGTGCCTGGAGGGGACTAGCGGGAAAAATCCACGAGCAGTACTTC. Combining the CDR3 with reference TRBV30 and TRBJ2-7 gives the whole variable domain SQTIHQWPATLVQPVGSPLSLECTVEGTSNPNLYWYRQAAGRGLQLLFYSVGIGQISSEVPQNLSASRPQDRQFILSSKKLLLSDSGFYLCAWRGLAGKIHEQYFGPGTRLTVT.

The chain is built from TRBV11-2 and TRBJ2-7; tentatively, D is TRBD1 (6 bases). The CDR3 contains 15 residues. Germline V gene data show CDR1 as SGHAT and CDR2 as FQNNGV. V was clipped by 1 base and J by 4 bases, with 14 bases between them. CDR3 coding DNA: TGTGCCAGCAGCTTAGGCTCTCTGAGGGGGTACGAGCAGTACTTC. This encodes CASSLGSLRGYEQYF.

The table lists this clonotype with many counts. CDR3 DNA: TGTGCCAGCAGCTTAGTGGCGGACGGCCCCTACGAGCAGTACTTC. Amino acids: CASSLVADGPYEQYF. The gene calls are TRBV7-2 and TRBJ2-7; D ambiguous. In germline, CDR1 is SGHTA, CDR2 FQGNSA. This CDR3 region has 15 residues. Between the trimmed V and J ends, which lost 1 base and 2 bases, there was a span of 12 bases.

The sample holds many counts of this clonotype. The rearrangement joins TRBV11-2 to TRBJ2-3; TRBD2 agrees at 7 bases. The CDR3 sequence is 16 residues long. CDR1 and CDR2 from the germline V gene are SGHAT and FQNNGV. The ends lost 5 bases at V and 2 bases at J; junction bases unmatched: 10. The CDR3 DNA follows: TGTGCCAGCAGCCATGAGGCGGGAGAGAACACAGATACGCAGTATTTT. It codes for CASSHEAGENTDTQYF.

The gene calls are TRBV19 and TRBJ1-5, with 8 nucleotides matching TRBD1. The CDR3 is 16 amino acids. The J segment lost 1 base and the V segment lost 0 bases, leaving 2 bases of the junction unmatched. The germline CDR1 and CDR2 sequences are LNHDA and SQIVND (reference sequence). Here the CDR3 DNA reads TGTGCCAGTAGTATAGATCGGGACAGGAGCAATCAGCCCCAGCATTTT. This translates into CASSIDRDRSNQPQHF.

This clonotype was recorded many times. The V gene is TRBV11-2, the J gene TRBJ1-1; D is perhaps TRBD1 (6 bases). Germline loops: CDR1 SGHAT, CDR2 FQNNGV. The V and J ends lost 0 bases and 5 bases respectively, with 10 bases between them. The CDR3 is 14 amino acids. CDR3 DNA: TGTGCCAGCAGCTTAGACCCCAGGGGAACTGAAGCTTTCTTT. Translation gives CASSLDPRGTEAFF.

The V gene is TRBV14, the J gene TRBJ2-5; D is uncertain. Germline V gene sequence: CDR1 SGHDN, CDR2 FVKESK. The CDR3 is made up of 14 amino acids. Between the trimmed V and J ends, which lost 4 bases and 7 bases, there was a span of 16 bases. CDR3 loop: CASSLLQPRGTQYF. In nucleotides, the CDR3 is TGTGCCAGCAGCCTCCTACAGCCTAGAGGGACCCAGTACTTC.

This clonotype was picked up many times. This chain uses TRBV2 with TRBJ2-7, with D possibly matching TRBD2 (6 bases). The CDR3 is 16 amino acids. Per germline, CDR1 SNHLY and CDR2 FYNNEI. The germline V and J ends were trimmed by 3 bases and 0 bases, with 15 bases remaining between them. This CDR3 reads CASSEGGPKSSYEQYF. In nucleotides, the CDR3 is TGTGCCAGCAGTGAGGGGGGACCGAAGAGCTCCTACGAGCAGTACTTC.

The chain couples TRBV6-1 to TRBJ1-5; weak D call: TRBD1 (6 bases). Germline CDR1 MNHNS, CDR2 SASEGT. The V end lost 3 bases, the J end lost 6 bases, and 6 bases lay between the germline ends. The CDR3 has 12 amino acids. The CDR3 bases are TGTGCCAGCAGTGACAGGGGTCAGCCCCAGCATTTT. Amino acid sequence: CASSDRGQPQHF.

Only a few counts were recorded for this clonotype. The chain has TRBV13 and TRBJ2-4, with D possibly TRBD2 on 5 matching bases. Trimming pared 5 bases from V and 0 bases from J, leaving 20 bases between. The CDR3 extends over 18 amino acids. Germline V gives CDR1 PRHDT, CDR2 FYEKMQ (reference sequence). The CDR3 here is CASSNRRSGTLAKNIQYF. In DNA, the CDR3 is TGTGCCAGCAGCAATAGGAGGTCCGGCACCCTAGCCAAAAACATTCAGTACTTC.

For the CDR3, the DNA is TGCAGTGCCGGGCCCCCAAGCTCCTACGAGCAGTACTTC. Protein product: CSAGPPSSYEQYF. The J gene is TRBJ2-7, the V gene TRBV20-1; D gene uncertain. The germline V and J ends were trimmed by 6 bases and 0 bases, with 12 bases remaining between them. Germline V lookup: CDR1 DFQATT, CDR2 SNEGSKA (reference sequence). The CDR3 sequence is 13 residues long.

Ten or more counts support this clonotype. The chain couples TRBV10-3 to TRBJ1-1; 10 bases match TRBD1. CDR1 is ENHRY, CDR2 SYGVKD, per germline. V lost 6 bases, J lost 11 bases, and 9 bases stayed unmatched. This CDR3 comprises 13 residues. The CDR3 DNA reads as TGTGCCATCAGAGGGACAGGGGAAGATGCGGCTTTCTTT. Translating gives CAIRGTGEDAAFF.

The CDR3 sequence is CASSLGHEQFF. CDR3 bases: TGTGCCAGCAGCTTGGGCCATGAGCAGTTCTTC. J is TRBJ2-1 and V is TRBV5-6; no reliable D call. The CDR3 totals 11 residues. V gave up 0 bases and J gave up 8 bases, with 3 bases separating them. Germline lookup yields CDR1 SGHDT and CDR2 YYEEEE. Using reference TRBV5-6 and TRBJ2-1 for the parts outside the CDR3, the full variable domain is DAGVTQSPTHLIKTRGQQVTLRCSPKSGHDTVSWYQQALGQGPQFIFQYYEEEERQRGNFPDRFSGHQFPNYSSELNVNALLLGDSALYLCASSLGHEQFFGPGTRLTVL.

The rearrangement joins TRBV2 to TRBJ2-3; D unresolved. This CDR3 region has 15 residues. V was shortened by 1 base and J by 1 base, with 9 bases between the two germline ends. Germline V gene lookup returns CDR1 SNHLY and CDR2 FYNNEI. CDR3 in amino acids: CASSEEATGTDTQYF. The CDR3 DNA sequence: TGTGCCAGCAGTGAAGAGGCAACAGGCACAGATACGCAGTATTTT.

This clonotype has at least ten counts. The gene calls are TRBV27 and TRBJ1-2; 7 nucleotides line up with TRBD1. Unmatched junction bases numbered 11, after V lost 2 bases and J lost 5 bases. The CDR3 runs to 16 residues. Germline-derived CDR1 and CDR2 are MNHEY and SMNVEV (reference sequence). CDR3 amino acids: CASSLLHDRERYGYTF. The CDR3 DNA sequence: TGTGCCAGCAGTTTACTTCACGACAGGGAGAGGTATGGCTACACCTTC.

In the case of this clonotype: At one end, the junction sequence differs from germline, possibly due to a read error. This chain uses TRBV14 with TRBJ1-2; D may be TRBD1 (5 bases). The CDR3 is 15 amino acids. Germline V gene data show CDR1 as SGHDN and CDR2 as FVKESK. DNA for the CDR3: TGTGCCAGCAGCCGACTGGTGACAGCTAACTATGGCTACATCTTC. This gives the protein CASSRLVTANYGYIF.

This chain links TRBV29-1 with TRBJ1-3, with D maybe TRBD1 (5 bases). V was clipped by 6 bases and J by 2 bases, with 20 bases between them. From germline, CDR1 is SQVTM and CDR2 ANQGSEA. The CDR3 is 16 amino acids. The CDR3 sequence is CSVFRTGGETGNTIYF. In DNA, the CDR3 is TGCAGCGTCTTTCGTACGGGAGGGGAAACTGGAAACACCATATATTTT.

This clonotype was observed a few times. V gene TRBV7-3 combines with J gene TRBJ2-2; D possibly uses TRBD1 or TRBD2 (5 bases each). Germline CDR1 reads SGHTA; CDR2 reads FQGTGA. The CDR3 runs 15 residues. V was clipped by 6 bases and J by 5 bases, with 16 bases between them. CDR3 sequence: CASRPGTERTGELFF. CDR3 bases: TGTGCCAGCAGGCCCGGGACGGAGAGAACCGGGGAGCTGTTTTTT.